This record concerns one T cell receptor (beta chain) sequence. Its target is not known. Germline CDR1 and CDR2: SGHTA and FQGNSA. The CDR3 has 15 residues. The V end was cut by 3 bases, the J end by 0 bases, with 9 bases between. UMIs and sample barcodes were carried by the TCR alpha and TCR beta cDNA libraries that 5'RACE produced using constant-segment primers. TCRdb ran MiXCR on the 5' RACE reads and lists one entry per CDR3 protein. Altogether about 400,000 distinct CDR3 sequences are present, 16% being singletons, with the ten largest covering about 22%. The data originate from a study of T-cell memory formation after mild COVID-19. Notes on the study in general: CD4/CD8 balance characterized clones contracting day 15 to 85, and CD4+ skew characterized later expanders.

This rearrangement joins TRBV7-2 to TRBJ2-1; D remains unclear. This receptor was identified in a man between 18 and 35 years old who had mild COVID-19 (a few samples of this study predate the infection). Cell type and time point are not known. Sequenced sample: PBMCs or a T cell subset sorted from them (not recorded which). The CDR3 sequence: CASSFKGSSYNEQFF. CDR3 in DNA: TGTGCCAGCAGCTTCAAGGGAAGCTCCTACAATGAGCAGTTCTTC.